This TCR beta chain was documented in a study of identifying expanded T cells in peripheral blood. TCRdb's table, derived via immunoSEQ multiplex PCR, lists solely in-frame clones and lacks some. The sample contains roughly 75,000 clones, approximately 87% of which appear only once. Trimming cost V 3 bases and J 4 bases, with 19 bases left between them. Germline CDR1 reads SGHDT; CDR2 reads YYEEEE. This CDR3 has 16 amino acids. In its sample, this clone was seen once. Material for sequencing was blood. The receptor was isolated from a person aged 18 to 69 in good health. The chain carries TRBV5-6 and TRBJ2-5; possibly TRBD2 for D (6 bases). The CDR3 nucleotides are TGTGCCAGCAGCTGGCAGGGACTCTTAAGGGGAGAGACCCAGTACTTC. Amino acid sequence: CASSWQGLLRGETQYF. Full variable domain (rest looked up from reference TRBV5-6 and TRBJ2-5): DAGVTQSPTHLIKTRGQQVTLRCSPKSGHDTVSWYQQALGQGPQFIFQYYEEEERQRGNFPDRFSGHQFPNYSSELNVNALLLGDSALYLCASSWQGLLRGETQYFGPGTRLLVL.